The entry below gives a single TCR beta chain sequence along with its context. One Seattle source followed patients from active infection through their disease course. The sample is drawn from a study of blood T cell repertoires in COVID-19. Study in general: The United States, Italy and Spain provided the acute and convalescent COVID-19 samples. PBMCs, B-cell-depleted T cells, or T cells were the source of the cDNA or gDNA that made up the material.

Germline V CDR1 and CDR2: SGHNT, YYREEE (reference sequence). This CDR3 comprises 19 residues. The V gene end was trimmed by 6 bases and the J gene end by 5 bases; junction bases not matched to a gene: 13. As handled by the study authors: Amplification of reference gene primers was used by the study to estimate nucleated cell counts. Assay: immunoSEQ multiplex PCR; the TCRdb copy retains only in-frame clones and omits some. That table gives V, J and clone size, and the DNA gave D and trimming. The data show about 420,000 clones, with 85% to 90% seen just once and around 0.92% held by the top ten. This sequence originates from a man aged 18 to 30 with COVID-19, enrolled during active disease. The sample consisted of peripheral blood. The chain is built from TRBV5-4 and TRBJ2-2; TRBD2 matches at 16 bases. CDR3 nucleotides: TGTGCCAGCAACGCGGGGACTAGCGGGAGGGCCTTGAAAACCGGGGAGCTGTTTTTT. Amino acids: CASNAGTSGRALKTGELFF.